A selection of T cell receptor beta chains follows, all from one sample in a study of early T cells in non-severe SARS-CoV-2 infection. TCRdb re-called the 5' RACE reads with MiXCR, one entry per CDR3 protein. The sample yields approximately 50,000 distinct CDR3 sequences, 7.5% to 9.5% seen once. Sequencing input: whole blood. These receptors originate from an adult who was a healthcare worker with PCR-confirmed SARS-CoV-2 infection or an uninfected control (not recorded which). The CDR3 runs from the conserved cysteine through the conserved F or W. A D gene is named only where the DNA matches it firmly. Size is omitted from some rows. Given values are once, few, many or a class for expanded clones.

v_call	clone_size	j_call	d_call	cdr3_nt	cdr3_aa
TRBV20-1	many	TRBJ2-7	.	TGCAGTGCTAGAGATGGTCTTTCCGAGCAGTACTTC	CSARDGLSEQYF
TRBV28	many	TRBJ1-1	.	TGTGCCAGCAGTCGAGCAGGGACGAACACTGAAGCTTTCTTT	CASSRAGTNTEAFF
TRBV11-2	few	TRBJ1-4	.	TGTGCCAGCAGCCCAAAGACAGGCAGTAATGAAAAACTGTTTTTT	CASSPKTGSNEKLFF
TRBV6-6	few	TRBJ2-1	.	TGTGCCAGCAGTACGGACCTAGATGAGCAGTTCTTC	CASSTDLDEQFF
TRBV12-3/TRBV12-4	few	TRBJ2-3	.	TGTGCCACCTCCCCCGCTATAGATACGCAGTATTTT	CATSPAIDTQYF
TRBV10-3	many	TRBJ2-6	.	TGTGCCATCAGGGCCGGCGCAGGCTCTGGGGCCAACGTCCTGACTTTC	CAIRAGAGSGANVLTF
TRBV7-8	many	TRBJ2-1	TRBD2	TGTGCCAGCAGCACGTATCTACTAGCGGGAGTTGAGCAGTTCTTC	CASSTYLLAGVEQFF
TRBV6-5	few	TRBJ1-6	.	TGTGCCAGCAGTTACTCGCAGGACTCCTATAATTCACCCCTCCACTTT	CASSYSQDSYNSPLHF
TRBV7-8	.	TRBJ2-7	.	TGTGCCAGCAGCTTACGACGATTAGATAAGGAGCAGTACTTC	CASSLRRLDKEQYF
TRBV29-1	many	TRBJ1-1	.	TGCAGCGCCAGACCGACAGGACCGAACACTGAAGCTTTCTTT	CSARPTGPNTEAFF
TRBV2	few	TRBJ1-2	.	TGTGCCAGCAGTGAAGCGCACAGTAACTATGGCTACACCTTC	CASSEAHSNYGYTF
TRBV10-3	few	TRBJ2-7	.	TGTGCCATCAGTGGGGGGATCCTGATCCTTGCGGACGGCACCTACGAGCAGTACTTC	CAISGGILILADGTYEQYF
TRBV20-1	few	TRBJ2-3	TRBD2	TGCAGTGCTAGAGATTTGCGGGGGACTAGCACAGATACGCAGTATTTT	CSARDLRGTSTDTQYF
TRBV3-1	few	TRBJ1-1	.	TGTGCCAGCAGCCAAGACAGGGGTGAAGCTTTCTTT	CASSQDRGEAFF
TRBV11-2	.	TRBJ2-4	TRBD1	TGTGCCAGCAGCTTAGGACAGGGGGTGATAATTCAGTACTTC	CASSLGQGVIIQYF
TRBV11-2	few	TRBJ1-6	TRBD1	TGTGCCAGCAGCTCCCGGGACAGTCGCTATTCACCCCTCCACTTT	CASSSRDSRYSPLHF
TRBV9	.	TRBJ2-3	TRBD2	TGTGCCAGCAGTTCAGCGGGGGGATCCACAGATACGCAGTATTTT	CASSSAGGSTDTQYF
TRBV6-5	.	TRBJ1-6	.	TGTGCCAGCAGTTACTCGTTCCAGGGTAATTCACCCCTCCACTTT	CASSYSFQGNSPLHF
TRBV5-1	few	TRBJ1-1	.	TGCGCCAGCAGCTCCGACAATAATACAGGGAGCACTGAAGCTTTCTTT	CASSSDNNTGSTEAFF
TRBV19	few	TRBJ2-3	.	TGTGCCAGTAGTAGGCAGCACACAGATACGCAGTATTTT	CASSRQHTDTQYF
TRBV13	many	TRBJ2-7	TRBD1	TGTGCCAGCAGCTTGTACCAGGGGGCCGGCGAGCAGTACTTC	CASSLYQGAGEQYF
TRBV5-1	many	TRBJ2-7	TRBD1	TGCGCCAGCAGCTTGGAATTAGGGGGCGGGTACGAGCAGTACTTC	CASSLELGGGYEQYF
TRBV12-5	few	TRBJ1-1	.	TGTGCTAGTGGTTTGTACACCTCCAACTTGGGACCGGTCGAGGGCACTGAAGCTTTCTTT	CASGLYTSNLGPVEGTEAFF
TRBV20-1	few	TRBJ2-5	.	TGCAGTGCTAGCCCTCCCTGGAGCCAAGAGACCCAGTACTTC	CSASPPWSQETQYF
TRBV6-1	many	TRBJ1-1	TRBD1	TGTGCCAGCACCTCTGACAGGGGGAAGACTGAAGCTTTCTTT	CASTSDRGKTEAFF
TRBV7-9	medium-sized	TRBJ1-2	.	TGTGCCAGCAGCTTTGAGGGTCTGCGGGACTATGGCTACACCTTC	CASSFEGLRDYGYTF
TRBV28	.	TRBJ2-2	.	TGTGCCAGCAGTTCTCCAGCGAACACCGGGGAGCTGTTTTTT	CASSSPANTGELFF
TRBV7-8	.	TRBJ2-7	.	TGTGCCAGCAGCTCCGGGGGGCAGGGGATGGGCGAGCAGTACTTC	CASSSGGQGMGEQYF
TRBV12-3/TRBV12-4	many	TRBJ2-1	TRBD2	TGTGCCAGCAGTTTTGCGGCTAGCGGGATGGCTTCCAATGAGCAGTTCTTC	CASSFAASGMASNEQFF
TRBV7-8	many	TRBJ2-5	TRBD1	TGTGCCAGCAGCTTTCTTGGGACAGGGAAAGAGACCCAGTACTTC	CASSFLGTGKETQYF
TRBV5-1	few	TRBJ1-1	.	TGCGCCAGCAGTTTCGACTTGGACACTGAAGCTTTCTTT	CASSFDLDTEAFF
TRBV20-1	many	TRBJ2-1	.	TGCAGTGCTAGAGATCATGTTGGGACTGCCTACAATGAGCAGTTCTTC	CSARDHVGTAYNEQFF
TRBV7-9	few	TRBJ2-2	TRBD2	TGTGCCGCCACAGGACCTAGCGGGAGTAGCCGGACGAACACCGGGGAGCTGTTTTTT	CAATGPSGSSRTNTGELFF
TRBV7-9	.	TRBJ2-3	TRBD2	TGTGCCAGCAGCAGCGTGGTAGCGGGAGCGGATACGCAGTATTTT	CASSSVVAGADTQYF
TRBV7-6	few	TRBJ2-2	.	TGTGCCAGCAGCTTAGGCCCTGACTCCTCCGGGGAGCTGTTTTTT	CASSLGPDSSGELFF
TRBV7-9	.	TRBJ2-1	.	TGTGCCAGCAATGCAGGGAGGTCCAGGAATGAGCAGTTCTTC	CASNAGRSRNEQFF
TRBV2	many	TRBJ2-7	.	TGTGCCAGCATGTCAGGGAGATACGAGCAGTACTTC	CASMSGRYEQYF
TRBV10-3	.	TRBJ1-5	TRBD1	TGTGCCATCGCGGGACAGGGAACGCAGCCCCAGCATTTT	CAIAGQGTQPQHF
TRBV25-1	.	TRBJ2-7	.	TGTGCCAGCAGTGACCCCGCCAGGGCAGAGCAGTACTTC	CASSDPARAEQYF
TRBV29-1	many	TRBJ2-3	.	TGCAGCGTTGATGTGGGGAAGGGGACAGATACGCAGTATTTT	CSVDVGKGTDTQYF
TRBV10-1	few	TRBJ2-3	TRBD2	TGCGCCAGCAGTGAGCTTAGCGGGGGACAGACAGATACGCAGTATTTT	CASSELSGGQTDTQYF
TRBV12-3/TRBV12-4	.	TRBJ2-3	TRBD1	TGTGCCAGCAGTCTCCCAGGGGGTTCGCAGTATTTT	CASSLPGGSQYF